The clone carrying this T cell receptor beta chain was picked up many times. Its antigen is still unknown. These data originate in a study of early T cells in non-severe SARS-CoV-2 infection. Study conclusions and caveats: The matching step, a VDJdb search, favored anti-spike CD8 responses and missed private and CD4 specificities.

Unique molecular identifiers were affixed to single, distinct cDNA molecules. TCRdb processed the 5' RACE reads anew with MiXCR; each CDR3 protein has one entry. This table has around 50,000 distinct CDR3 sequences, 10% to 15% appearing once. Germline V gene lookup returns CDR1 SNHLY and CDR2 FYNNEI. The CDR3 spans 14 residues. Trimming stripped 4 bases from V and 6 bases from J, with 10 bases between. The J gene is TRBJ1-6, the V gene TRBV2; D is perhaps TRBD1 (5 bases). The sample comprised whole blood. This clonotype was sampled from an adult who was a healthcare worker with PCR-confirmed SARS-CoV-2 infection or an uninfected control (not recorded which). For the CDR3, the DNA is TGTGCCAGCAGTGTGACAGAGAGTAATTCACCCCTCCACTTT. Amino acid sequence: CASSVTESNSPLHF.